The T cell receptor beta chain described here comes from a study of control samples from healthy donors and cancer patients. CDR3 length: 14 residues. Germline-derived CDR1 and CDR2 are KGHSY and FQNENV. The germline V and J ends were trimmed by 2 bases and 4 bases, with 11 bases remaining between them. The protocol was immunoSEQ multiplex PCR, while the TCRdb copy is restricted to in-frame clones and leaves out a portion. The repertoire holds about 83,000 clones, with 91% as singletons. The source is a man younger than 40 in good health. Input material: blood. The V and J genes are TRBV16 and TRBJ1-2; D is uncertain. DNA for the CDR3: TGTGCCAGCAGCCAAGTTTACAGAGCCTATGGCTACACCTTC. It yields the protein CASSQVYRAYGYTF.